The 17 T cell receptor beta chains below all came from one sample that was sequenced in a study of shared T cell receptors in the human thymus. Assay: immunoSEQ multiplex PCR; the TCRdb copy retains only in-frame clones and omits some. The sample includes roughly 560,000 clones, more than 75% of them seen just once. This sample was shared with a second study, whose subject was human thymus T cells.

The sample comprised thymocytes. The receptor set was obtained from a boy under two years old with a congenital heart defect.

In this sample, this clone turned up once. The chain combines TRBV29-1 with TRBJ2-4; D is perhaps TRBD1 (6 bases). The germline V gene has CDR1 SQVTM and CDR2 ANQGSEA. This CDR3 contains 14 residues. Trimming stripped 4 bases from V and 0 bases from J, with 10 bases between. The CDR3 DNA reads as TGCAGCGTTGTTTGGGGGCTAGCCAAAAACATTCAGTACTTC. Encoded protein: CSVVWGLAKNIQYF.

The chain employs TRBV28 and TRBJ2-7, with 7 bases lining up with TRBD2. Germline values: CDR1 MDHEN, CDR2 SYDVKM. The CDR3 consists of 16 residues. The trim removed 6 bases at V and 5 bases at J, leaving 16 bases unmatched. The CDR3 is CASSPSPDGGRNEQYF. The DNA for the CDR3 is TGTGCCAGCAGCCCCTCCCCGGACGGGGGGAGGAACGAGCAGTACTTC.

Written as DNA, the CDR3 is TGTGCCAGCTCACCACCGGGGGGACTAGCGGGTCACAATGAGCAGTTCTTC. Its protein product is CASSPPGGLAGHNEQFF. V is TRBV18 and J is TRBJ2-1, with 12 nucleotides matching TRBD2. With 0 bases clipped from V and 5 bases from J, the junction kept 5 bases outside the gene matches. Germline lookup yields CDR1 KGHSH and CDR2 LQKENI. The CDR3 length is 17 residues.

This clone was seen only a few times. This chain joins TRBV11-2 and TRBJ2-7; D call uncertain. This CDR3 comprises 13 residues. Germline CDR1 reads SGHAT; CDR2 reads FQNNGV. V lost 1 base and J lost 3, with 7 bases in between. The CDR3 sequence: CASSLGAVYEQYF. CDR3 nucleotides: TGTGCCAGCAGCTTAGGTGCGGTCTACGAGCAGTACTTC.

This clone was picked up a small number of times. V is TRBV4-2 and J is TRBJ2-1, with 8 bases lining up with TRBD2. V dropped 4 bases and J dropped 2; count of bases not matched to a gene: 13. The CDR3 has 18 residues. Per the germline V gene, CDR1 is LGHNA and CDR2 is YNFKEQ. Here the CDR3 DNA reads TGTGCCAGCAGCCGCCAAGTGCGGGGGGCCCGAGCCTACAATGAGCAGTTCTTC. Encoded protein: CASSRQVRGARAYNEQFF.

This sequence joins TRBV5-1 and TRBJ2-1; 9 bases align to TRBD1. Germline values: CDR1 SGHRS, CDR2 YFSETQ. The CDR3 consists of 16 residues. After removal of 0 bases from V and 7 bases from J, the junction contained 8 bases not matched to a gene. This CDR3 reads CASSLANGTGWNEQFF. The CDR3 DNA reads TGCGCCAGCAGCTTGGCCAACGGGACAGGGTGGAATGAGCAGTTCTTC.

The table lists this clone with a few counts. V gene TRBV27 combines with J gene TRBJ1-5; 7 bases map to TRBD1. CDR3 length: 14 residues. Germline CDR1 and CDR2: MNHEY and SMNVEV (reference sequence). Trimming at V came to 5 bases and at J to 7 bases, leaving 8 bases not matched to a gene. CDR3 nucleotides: TGTGCCAGCAGTAACCGGGACAGTCAGCAGCCCCAGCATTTT. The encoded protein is CASSNRDSQQPQHF.

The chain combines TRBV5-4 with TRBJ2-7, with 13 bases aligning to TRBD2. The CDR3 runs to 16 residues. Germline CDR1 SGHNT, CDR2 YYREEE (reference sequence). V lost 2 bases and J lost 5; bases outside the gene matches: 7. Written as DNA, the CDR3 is TGTGCCAGCAGCTTACTAGCGGGAGGGCCATTGAACGAGCAGTACTTC. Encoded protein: CASSLLAGGPLNEQYF.

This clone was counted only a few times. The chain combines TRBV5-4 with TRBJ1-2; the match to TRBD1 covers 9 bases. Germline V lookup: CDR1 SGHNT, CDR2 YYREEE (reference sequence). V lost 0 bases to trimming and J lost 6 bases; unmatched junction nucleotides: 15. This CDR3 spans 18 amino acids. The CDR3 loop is CASSLGRGDRVFYNGYTF. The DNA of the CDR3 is TGTGCCAGCAGCTTGGGGCGTGGGGACAGGGTATTTTATAATGGCTACACCTTC.

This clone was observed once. Here the CDR3 DNA reads TGCGCCAGCAGCCAAGATCCCCCGACTAGGACTGGCGAGCAGTACTTC. Protein product: CASSQDPPTRTGEQYF. The genes are TRBV4-1 and TRBJ2-7; possibly TRBD2 for D (6 bases). V lost 0 bases and J 6 bases, leaving 18 bases between the germline ends. The CDR3 covers 16 residues. Germline V CDR1 and CDR2: MGHRA, YSYEKL.

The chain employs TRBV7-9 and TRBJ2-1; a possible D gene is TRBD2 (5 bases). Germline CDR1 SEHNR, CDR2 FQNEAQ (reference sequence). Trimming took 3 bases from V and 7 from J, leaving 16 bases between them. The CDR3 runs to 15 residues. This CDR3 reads CASSFDYPRPNEQFF. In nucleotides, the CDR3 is TGTGCCAGCAGCTTTGACTACCCACGGCCTAATGAGCAGTTCTTC.

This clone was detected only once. DNA for the CDR3: TGTGCCAGTACCATAACAGGGGGTGAGGGCAATCAGCCCCAGCATTTT. Amino acids: CASTITGGEGNQPQHF. V is TRBV19 and J is TRBJ1-5; 8 bases line up with TRBD1. Germline assignment: CDR1 LNHDA and CDR2 SQIVND (reference sequence). The CDR3 is made up of 16 amino acids. V shed 7 bases and J 2 bases; nucleotides not matched to a gene: 10.

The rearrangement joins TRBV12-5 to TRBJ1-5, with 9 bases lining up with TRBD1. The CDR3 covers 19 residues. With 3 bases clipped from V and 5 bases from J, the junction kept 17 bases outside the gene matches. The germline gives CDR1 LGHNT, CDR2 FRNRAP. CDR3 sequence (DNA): TGTGCTAGTGGTTTCAATCTACTGCAGGACAGGGGATCTGATCAGCCCCAGCATTTT. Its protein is CASGFNLLQDRGSDQPQHF.

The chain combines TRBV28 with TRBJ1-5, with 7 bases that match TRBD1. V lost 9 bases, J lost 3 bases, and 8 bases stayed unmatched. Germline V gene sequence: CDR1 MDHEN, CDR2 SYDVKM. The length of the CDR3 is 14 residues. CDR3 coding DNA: TGTGCCAGTGCCGAGGACAGGACCAATCAGCCCCAGCATTTT. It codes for CASAEDRTNQPQHF.

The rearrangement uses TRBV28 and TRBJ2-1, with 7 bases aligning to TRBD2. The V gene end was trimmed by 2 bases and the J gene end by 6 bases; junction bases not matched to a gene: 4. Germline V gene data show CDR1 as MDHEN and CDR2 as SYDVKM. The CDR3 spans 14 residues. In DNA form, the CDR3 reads TGTGCCAGCAGTTTAGGGAGGGCCGGCAATGAGCAGTTCTTC. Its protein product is CASSLGRAGNEQFF.

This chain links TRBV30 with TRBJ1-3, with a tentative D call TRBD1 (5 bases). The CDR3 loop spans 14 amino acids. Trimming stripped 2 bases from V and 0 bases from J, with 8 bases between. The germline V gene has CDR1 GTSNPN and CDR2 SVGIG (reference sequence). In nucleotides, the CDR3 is TGTGCCTGGAGTTCAGGGTACTCTGGAAACACCATATATTTT. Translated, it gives CAWSSGYSGNTIYF. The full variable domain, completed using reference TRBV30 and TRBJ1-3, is SQTIHQWPATLVQPVGSPLSLECTVEGTSNPNLYWYRQAAGRGLQLLFYSVGIGQISSEVPQNLSASRPQDRQFILSSKKLLLSDSGFYLCAWSSGYSGNTIYFGEGSWLTVV.

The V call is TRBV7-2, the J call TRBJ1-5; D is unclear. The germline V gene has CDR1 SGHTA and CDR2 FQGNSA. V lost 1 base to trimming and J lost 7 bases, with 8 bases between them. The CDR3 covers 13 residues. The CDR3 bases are TGTGCCAGCAGCTTAGGAGAGTGGCAGCCCCAGCATTTT. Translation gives CASSLGEWQPQHF.